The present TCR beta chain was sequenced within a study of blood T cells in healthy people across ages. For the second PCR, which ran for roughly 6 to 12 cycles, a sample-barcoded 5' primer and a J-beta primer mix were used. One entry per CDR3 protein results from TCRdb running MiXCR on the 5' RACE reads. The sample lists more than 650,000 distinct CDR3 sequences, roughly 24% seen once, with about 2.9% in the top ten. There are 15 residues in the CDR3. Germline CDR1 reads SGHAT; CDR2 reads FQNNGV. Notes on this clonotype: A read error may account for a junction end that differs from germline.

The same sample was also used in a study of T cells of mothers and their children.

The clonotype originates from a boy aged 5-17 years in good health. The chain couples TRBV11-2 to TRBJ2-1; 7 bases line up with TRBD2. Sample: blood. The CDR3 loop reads CASTRRGGSYNEQFF. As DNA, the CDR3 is TGTGCTAGCACTAGACGGGGAGGGTCCTACAATGAGCAGTTCTTC.